The source of this T cell receptor (beta chain) is a study of blood T cell repertoires in COVID-19 (dated by TCRdb to 2020 to 2022). Broadly, across the study: Samples covering the acute and convalescent phases of COVID-19 were provided by collaborators in the United States, Italy and Spain. The material from the prospective study consisted of cDNA or gDNA derived from T cells, B-cell-depleted T cells, or PBMCs. The dataset comprised deeply sampled blood TCRbeta repertoires from subjects exposed to, actively infected with, or recovered from COVID-19. A freely available public database, intended as a resource for researchers studying the immune response to SARS-CoV-2, is where the repertoires were released. Samples were obtained from the ongoing ImmuneRACE study (first 160 participants) and from 1,000 to 1,500 subjects provided by 6 global collaborators. Sample metadata almost always included a de-identified subject ID, COVID-19 status, age in years and sex. Where available, HLA class I and class II types were taken from metadata supplied by the sample provider and were not determined by assay-based typing. Broad study findings and their caveats: How much clinical and demographic metadata was included differed by source and by participant, and the metadata was provided uncurated.

Whole blood was collected in K2EDTA tubes by collaborating institutions according to the institutions' own protocols. For TCRbeta analysis, collaborators shipped samples as frozen whole blood, isolated PBMCs, or DNA extracted from either of those sample types. TCRbeta CDR3 regions were amplified from genomic DNA by means of the immunoSEQ Assay, a bias-controlled multiplex PCR. Turning to the authors' computational methods: Within the assay, amplification of reference gene primers was used to estimate how many nucleated cells each sample contained. To quantify the absolute abundance of each unique TCRbeta CDR3 rearrangement, sequence reads were collapsed and filtered. Productive Simpson clonality was computed per sample as the square root of Simpson's diversity index over productive rearrangements. TCRdb mirrors the immuneACCESS table, restricted to in-frame sequences. Some clones are absent from its copies; in checked studies, under half trace to an unresolved V gene, and the reason for the others is unknown. V and J calls and clone size are those listed in that table; D and trimming were worked out from the DNA. The sample table contains approximately 210,000 clones; only one count was recorded for around four fifths of them. The ten top clones hold about 8% of the sample.

To note about this clone: It lacks a known antigen. No clone much larger than this one lies a single base away; base qualities are absent.

This clonotype originated in a woman aged 50 to 60 with active or convalescent COVID-19. Input material: peripheral blood.

Here the CDR3 is given as CSARTVTNYGYTF. The nucleotides are TGCAGCGCTCGGACAGTTACTAACTATGGCTACACCTTC. The sequence links TRBV29-1 to TRBJ1-2; perhaps TRBD1 is the D gene, with 6 bases matching. V loses 7 bases of germline sequence and J loses 0 bases, and the interval between the two ends is 12 bases. For CDR1 and CDR2, the germline V gene lists SQVTM and ANQGSEA. The CDR3 measures 13 amino acids from cysteine to phenylalanine. The CDR3 DNA has 39 bases and is translated from base 1. Beyond the CDR3, the reference TRBV29-1 and TRBJ1-2 genes provide the residues; the full variable domain reads: SAVISQKPSRDICQRGTSLTIQCQVDSQVTMMFWYRQQPGQSLTLIATANQGSEATYESGFVIDKFPISRPNLTFSTLTVSNMSPEDSSIYLCSARTVTNYGYTFGSGTRLTVV.